This T cell receptor (beta chain) comes out of a study of response to subunit inactivated influenza vaccine. Study-level points and caveats: Few additional T cells are recruited per seasonal influenza vaccination, authors suggested.

This CDR3 has 16 residues. CDR1 SNHLY and CDR2 FYNNEI come from the germline V gene. J lost 2 bases, V lost 3 bases, and 9 bases had no gene match. TCRdb itself ran the RT-PCR reads through MiXCR, one entry per CDR3 protein. The sample has about 160,000 distinct CDR3 sequences; about 10% are singletons. Comment on this clonotype: The antigen is unknown.

The chain combines TRBV2 with TRBJ2-5; the match to TRBD2 covers 7 bases. This clonotype was obtained from a man aged 45-69 years who received an inactivated influenza vaccine. Sequencing was performed on CD8+ T cells sorted from PBMCs, taken around 25 months after vaccination. CDR3 in DNA: TGTGCCAGCAGTGAGGGCGGACTAGGTTTACAAGAGACCCAGTACTTC. Protein sequence: CASSEGGLGLQETQYF.